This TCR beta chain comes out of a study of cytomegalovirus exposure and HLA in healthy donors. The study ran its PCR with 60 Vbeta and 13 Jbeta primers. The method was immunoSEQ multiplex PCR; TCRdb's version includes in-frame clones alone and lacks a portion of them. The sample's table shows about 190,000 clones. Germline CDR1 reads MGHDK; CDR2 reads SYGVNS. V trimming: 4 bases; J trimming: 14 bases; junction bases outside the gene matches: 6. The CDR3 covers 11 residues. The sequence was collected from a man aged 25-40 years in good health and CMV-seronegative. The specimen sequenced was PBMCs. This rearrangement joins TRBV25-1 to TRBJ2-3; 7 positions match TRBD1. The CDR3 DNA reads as TGTGCCAGCAGTGCGAGACAGGGTGCGTATTTT. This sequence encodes CASSARQGAYF.